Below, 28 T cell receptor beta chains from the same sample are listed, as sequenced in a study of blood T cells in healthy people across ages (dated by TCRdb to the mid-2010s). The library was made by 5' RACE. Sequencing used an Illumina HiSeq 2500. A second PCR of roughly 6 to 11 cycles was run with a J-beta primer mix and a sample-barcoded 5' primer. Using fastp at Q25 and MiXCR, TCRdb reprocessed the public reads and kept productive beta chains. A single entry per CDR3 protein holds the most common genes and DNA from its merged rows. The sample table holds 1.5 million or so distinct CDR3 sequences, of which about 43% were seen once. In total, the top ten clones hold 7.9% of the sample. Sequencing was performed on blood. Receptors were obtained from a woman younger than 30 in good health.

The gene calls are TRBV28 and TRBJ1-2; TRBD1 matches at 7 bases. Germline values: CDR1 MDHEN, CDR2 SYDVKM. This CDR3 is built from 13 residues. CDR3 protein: CACLKGAGYGYTF. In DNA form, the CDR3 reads TGTGCTTGCCTGAAGGGGGCAGGCTATGGCTACACCTTC.

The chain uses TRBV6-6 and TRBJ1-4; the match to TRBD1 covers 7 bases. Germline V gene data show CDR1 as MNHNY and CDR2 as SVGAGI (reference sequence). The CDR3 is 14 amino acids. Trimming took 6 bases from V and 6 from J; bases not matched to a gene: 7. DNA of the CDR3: TGTGCCAGCAGACCAGACAGGGAGGATGAAAAACTGTTTTTT. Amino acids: CASRPDREDEKLFF.

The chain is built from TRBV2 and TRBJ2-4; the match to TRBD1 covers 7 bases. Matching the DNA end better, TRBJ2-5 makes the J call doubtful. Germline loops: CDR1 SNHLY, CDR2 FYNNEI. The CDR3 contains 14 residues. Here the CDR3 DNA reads TGTGCCAGCAACCGGGGACAGACCCAAGAGACCCAGTACTTC. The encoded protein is CASNRGQTQETQYF.

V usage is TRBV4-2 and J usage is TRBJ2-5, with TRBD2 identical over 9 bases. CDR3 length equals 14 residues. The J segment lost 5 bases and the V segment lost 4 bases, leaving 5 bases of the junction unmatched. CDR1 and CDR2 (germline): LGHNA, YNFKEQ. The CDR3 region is CASSPGLAAETQYF. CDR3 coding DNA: TGTGCCAGCAGCCCGGGACTAGCTGCGGAGACCCAGTACTTC.

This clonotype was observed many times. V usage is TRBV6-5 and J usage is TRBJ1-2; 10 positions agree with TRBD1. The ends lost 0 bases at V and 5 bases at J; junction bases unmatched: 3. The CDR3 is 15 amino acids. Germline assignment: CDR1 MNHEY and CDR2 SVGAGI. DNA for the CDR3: TGTGCCAGCAGTTACTCGGGACAGGGGAAATATGGCTACACCTTC. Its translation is CASSYSGQGKYGYTF.

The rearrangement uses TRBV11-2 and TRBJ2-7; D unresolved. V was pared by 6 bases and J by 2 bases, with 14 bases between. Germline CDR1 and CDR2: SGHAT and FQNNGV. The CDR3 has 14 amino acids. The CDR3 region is CASSPPFRPYEQYF. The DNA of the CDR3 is TGTGCCAGCAGTCCCCCGTTCAGGCCCTACGAGCAGTACTTC.

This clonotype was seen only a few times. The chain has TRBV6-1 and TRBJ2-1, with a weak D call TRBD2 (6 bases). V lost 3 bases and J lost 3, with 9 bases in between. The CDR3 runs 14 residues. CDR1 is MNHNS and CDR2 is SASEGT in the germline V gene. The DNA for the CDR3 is TGTGCCAGCAGTGAGGGGCGGGACTACAATGAGCAGTTCTTC. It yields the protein CASSEGRDYNEQFF.

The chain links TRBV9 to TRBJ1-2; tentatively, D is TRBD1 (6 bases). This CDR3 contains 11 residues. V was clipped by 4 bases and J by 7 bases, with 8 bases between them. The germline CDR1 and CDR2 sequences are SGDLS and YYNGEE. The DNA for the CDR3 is TGTGCCAGCAGCACAGGGTTTGGCTACACCTTC. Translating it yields CASSTGFGYTF.

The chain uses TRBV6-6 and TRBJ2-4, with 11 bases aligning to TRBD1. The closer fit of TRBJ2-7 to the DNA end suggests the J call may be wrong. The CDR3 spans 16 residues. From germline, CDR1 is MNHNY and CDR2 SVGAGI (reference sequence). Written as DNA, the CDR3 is TGTGCCAGCAGTGGACAGACCGGGACAGGGGGCTACGAGCAGTACTTC. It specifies CASSGQTGTGGYEQYF.

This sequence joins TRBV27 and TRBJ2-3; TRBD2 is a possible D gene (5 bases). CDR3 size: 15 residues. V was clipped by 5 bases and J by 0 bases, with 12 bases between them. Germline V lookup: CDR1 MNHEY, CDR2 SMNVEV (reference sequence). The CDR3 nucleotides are TGTGCCAGCAGTGGACTTGAGTCTAGCACAGATACGCAGTATTTT. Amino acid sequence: CASSGLESSTDTQYF.

CDR3 sequence: CASSTEIPGPQHF. The CDR3 DNA sequence: TGTGCCAGCAGCACGGAGATCCCTGGACCCCAGCATTTT. The chain recombines TRBV7-8 with TRBJ1-5, with unresolved D. V gave up 5 bases and J gave up 10 bases, with 15 bases separating them. Looked up from germline, CDR1 is SGHVS and CDR2 is FQNEAQ. The CDR3 covers 13 residues.

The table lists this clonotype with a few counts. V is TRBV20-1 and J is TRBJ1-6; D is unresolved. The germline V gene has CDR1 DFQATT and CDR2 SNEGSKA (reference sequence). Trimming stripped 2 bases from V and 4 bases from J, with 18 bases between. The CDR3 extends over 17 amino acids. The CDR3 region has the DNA TGCAGTGCTAGATCGCATACGGGCGCCGGGTATAATTCACCCCTCCACTTT. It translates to CSARSHTGAGYNSPLHF.

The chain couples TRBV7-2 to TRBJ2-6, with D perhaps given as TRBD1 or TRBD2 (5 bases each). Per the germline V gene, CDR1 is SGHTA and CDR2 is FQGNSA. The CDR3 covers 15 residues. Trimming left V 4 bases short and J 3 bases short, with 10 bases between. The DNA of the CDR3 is TGTGCCAGCAGCTCCCGGGGCGGTGGGGCCAACGTCCTGACTTTC. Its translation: CASSSRGGGANVLTF.

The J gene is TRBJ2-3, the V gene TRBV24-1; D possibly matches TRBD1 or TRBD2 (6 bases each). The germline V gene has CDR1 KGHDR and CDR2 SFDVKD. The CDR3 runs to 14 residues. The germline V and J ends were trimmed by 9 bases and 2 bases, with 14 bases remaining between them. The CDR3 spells CATGEDRYTDTQYF. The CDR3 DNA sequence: TGTGCCACCGGGGAGGACAGATACACAGATACGCAGTATTTT.

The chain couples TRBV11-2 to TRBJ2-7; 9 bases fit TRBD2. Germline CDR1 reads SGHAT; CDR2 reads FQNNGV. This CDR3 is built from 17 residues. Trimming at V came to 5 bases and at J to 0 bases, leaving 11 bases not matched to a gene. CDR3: CASSPGVAGVLSYEQYF. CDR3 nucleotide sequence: TGTGCCAGCAGCCCAGGAGTAGCGGGAGTGCTCTCCTACGAGCAGTACTTC.

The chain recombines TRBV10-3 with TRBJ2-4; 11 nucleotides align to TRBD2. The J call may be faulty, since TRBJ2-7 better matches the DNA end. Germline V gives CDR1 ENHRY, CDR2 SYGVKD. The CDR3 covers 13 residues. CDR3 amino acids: CAIRTSGRYEQYF. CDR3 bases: TGTGCCATCCGGACTAGCGGGCGTTACGAGCAGTACTTC.

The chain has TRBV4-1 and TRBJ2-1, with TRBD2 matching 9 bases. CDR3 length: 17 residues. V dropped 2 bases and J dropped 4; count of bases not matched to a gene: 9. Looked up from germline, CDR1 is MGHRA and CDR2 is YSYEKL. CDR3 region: CASSQLDSGSLYNEQFF. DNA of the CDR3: TGCGCCAGCAGCCAACTTGATAGCGGGAGCTTATACAATGAGCAGTTCTTC.

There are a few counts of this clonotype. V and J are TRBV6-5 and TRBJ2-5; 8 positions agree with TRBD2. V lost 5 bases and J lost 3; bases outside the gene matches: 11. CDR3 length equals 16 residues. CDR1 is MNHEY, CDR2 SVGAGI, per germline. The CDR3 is CASSPTGSGREETQYF. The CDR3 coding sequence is TGTGCCAGCAGTCCTACGGGGAGCGGGAGAGAAGAGACCCAGTACTTC.

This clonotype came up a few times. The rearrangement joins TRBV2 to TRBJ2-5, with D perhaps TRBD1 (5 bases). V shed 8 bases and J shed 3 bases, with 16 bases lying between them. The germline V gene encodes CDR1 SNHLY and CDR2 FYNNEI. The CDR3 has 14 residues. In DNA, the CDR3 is TGTGCCAGCCAACAGGCGACTCAAAAAGAGACCCAGTACTTC. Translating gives CASQQATQKETQYF.

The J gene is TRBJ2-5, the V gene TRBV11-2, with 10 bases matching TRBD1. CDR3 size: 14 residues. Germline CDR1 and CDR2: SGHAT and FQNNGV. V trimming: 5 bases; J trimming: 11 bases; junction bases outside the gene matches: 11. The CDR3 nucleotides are TGTGCCAGCAGCCCTCGACAGGGGGCTAAAGAGCAGTACTTC. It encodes CASSPRQGAKEQYF.

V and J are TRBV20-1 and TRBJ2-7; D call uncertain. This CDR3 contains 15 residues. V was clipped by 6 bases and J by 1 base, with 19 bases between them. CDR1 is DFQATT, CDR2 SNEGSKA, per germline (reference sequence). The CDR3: CSALTAHIPSYEQYF. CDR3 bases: TGCAGTGCACTAACAGCACACATACCTTCCTACGAGCAGTACTTC.

DNA for the CDR3: TGTGCCAGCAGCTTGACTAGCTGGGGGGCGGATACGCAGTATTTT. It encodes CASSLTSWGADTQYF. The gene calls are TRBV7-3 and TRBJ2-3, with D perhaps matching TRBD2 (7 bases). This CDR3 comprises 15 residues. From germline, CDR1 is SGHTA and CDR2 FQGTGA. V was cut by 3 bases and J by 6 bases, with 16 bases left in between.

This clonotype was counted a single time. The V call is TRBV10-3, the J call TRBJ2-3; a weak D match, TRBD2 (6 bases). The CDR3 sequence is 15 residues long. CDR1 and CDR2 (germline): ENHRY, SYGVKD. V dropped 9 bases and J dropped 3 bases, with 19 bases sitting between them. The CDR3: CAIPKRLGGTDTQYF. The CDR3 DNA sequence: TGTGCCATACCAAAGCGACTAGGCGGAACAGATACGCAGTATTTT.

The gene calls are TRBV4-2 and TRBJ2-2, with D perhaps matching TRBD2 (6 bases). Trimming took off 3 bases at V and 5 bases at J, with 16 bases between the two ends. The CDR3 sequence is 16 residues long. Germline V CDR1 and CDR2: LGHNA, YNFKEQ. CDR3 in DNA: TGTGCCAGCAGCCATTCGGCGCGGGGTGGTACCGGGGAGCTGTTTTTT. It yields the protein CASSHSARGGTGELFF.

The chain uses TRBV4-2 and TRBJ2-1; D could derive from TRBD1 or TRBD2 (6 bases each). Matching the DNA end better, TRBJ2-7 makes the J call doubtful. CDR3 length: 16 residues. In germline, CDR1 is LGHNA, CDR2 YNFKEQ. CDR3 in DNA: TGTGCCAGCAGCCAAGAGCCCGGGGGCTCCTACAATGAGCAGTACTTC. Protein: CASSQEPGGSYNEQYF.

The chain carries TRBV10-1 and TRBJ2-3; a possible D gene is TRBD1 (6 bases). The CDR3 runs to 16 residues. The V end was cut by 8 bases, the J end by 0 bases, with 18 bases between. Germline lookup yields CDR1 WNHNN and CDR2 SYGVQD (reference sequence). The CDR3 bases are TGCGCCAGCGGCCTCGGACAGACCACTAGCACAGATACGCAGTATTTT. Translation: CASGLGQTTSTDTQYF.

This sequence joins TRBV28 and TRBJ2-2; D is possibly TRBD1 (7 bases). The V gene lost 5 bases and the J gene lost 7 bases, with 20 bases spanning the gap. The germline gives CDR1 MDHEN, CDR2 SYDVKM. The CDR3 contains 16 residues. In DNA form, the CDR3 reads TGTGCCAGCAGTCCCCGGGGCAGGGGGGATCGCGGGGAGCTGTTTTTT. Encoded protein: CASSPRGRGDRGELFF.

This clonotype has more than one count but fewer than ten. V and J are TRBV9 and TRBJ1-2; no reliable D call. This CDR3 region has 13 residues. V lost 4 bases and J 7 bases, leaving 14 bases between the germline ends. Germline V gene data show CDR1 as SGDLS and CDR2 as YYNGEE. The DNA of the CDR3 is TGTGCCAGCAGCCTCCTCGAGCATTCTGGCTACACCTTC. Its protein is CASSLLEHSGYTF.